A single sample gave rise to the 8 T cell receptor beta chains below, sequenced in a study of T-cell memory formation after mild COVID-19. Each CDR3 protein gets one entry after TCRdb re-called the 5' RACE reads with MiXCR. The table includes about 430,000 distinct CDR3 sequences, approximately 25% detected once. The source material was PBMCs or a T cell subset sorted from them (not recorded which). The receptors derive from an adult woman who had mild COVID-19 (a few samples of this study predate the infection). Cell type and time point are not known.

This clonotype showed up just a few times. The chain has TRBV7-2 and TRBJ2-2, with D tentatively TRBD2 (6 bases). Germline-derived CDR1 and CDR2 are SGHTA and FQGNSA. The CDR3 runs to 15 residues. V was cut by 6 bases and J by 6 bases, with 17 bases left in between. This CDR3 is CASRVGTGVPGELFF. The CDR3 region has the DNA TGTGCCAGCAGAGTCGGCACGGGAGTCCCCGGGGAGCTGTTTTTT. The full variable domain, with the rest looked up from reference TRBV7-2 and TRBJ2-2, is GAGVSQSPSNKVTEKGKDVELRCDPISGHTALYWYRQSLGQGLEFLIYFQGNSAPDKSGLPSDRFSAERTGGSVSTLTIQRTQQEDSAVYLCASRVGTGVPGELFFGEGSRLTVL.

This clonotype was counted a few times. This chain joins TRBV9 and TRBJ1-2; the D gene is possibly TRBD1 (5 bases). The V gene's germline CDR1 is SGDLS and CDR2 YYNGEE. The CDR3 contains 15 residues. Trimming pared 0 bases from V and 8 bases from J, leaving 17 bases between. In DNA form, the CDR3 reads TGTGCCAGCAGCGTAGCGGATGACAGCCGGTCGGGCTACACCTTC. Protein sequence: CASSVADDSRSGYTF.

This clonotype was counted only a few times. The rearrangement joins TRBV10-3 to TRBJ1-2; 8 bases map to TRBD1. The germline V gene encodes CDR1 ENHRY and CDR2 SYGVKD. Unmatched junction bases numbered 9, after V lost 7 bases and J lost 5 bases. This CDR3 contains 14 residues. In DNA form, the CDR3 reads TGTGCCATCAAAGAGGACAGGGCACGTTATGGCTACACCTTC. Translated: CAIKEDRARYGYTF.

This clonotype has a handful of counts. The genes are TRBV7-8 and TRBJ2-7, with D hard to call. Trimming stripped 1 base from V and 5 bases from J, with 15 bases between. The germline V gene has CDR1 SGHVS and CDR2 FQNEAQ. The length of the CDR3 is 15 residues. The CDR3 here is CASSLVPGSWNEQYF. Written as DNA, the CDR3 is TGTGCCAGCAGCTTAGTACCAGGCAGCTGGAACGAGCAGTACTTC.

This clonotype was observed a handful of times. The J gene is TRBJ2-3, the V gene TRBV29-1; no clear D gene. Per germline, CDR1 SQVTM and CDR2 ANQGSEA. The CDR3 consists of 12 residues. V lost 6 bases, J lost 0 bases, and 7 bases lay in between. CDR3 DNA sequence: TGCAGCGTGAAACCTAGCACAGATACGCAGTATTTT. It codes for CSVKPSTDTQYF.

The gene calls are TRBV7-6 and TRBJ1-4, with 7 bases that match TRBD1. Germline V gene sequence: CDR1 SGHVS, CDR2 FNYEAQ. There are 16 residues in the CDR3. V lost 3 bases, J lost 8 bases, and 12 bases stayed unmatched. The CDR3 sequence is CASSFPTGERGEKLFF. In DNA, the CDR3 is TGTGCCAGCAGCTTCCCTACAGGGGAAAGAGGAGAAAAACTGTTTTTT. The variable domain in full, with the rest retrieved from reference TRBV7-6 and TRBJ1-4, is GAGVSQSPRYKVTKRGQDVALRCDPISGHVSLYWYRQALGQGPEFLTYFNYEAQQDKSGLPNDRFSAERPEGSISTLTIQRTEQRDSAMYRCASSFPTGERGEKLFFGSGTQLSVL.

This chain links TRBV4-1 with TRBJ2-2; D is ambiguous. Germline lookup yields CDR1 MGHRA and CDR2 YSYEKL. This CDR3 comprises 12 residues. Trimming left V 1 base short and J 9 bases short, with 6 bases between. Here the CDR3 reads CASSQGPRELFF. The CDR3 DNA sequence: TGCGCCAGCAGCCAAGGGCCCCGGGAGCTGTTTTTT.

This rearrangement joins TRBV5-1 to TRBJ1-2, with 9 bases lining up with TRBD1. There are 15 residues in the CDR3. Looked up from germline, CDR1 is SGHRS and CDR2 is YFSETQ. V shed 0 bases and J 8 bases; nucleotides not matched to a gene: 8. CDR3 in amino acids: CASSLEGQGSWGYTF. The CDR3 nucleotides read TGCGCCAGCAGCTTGGAGGGACAGGGATCGTGGGGCTACACCTTC.